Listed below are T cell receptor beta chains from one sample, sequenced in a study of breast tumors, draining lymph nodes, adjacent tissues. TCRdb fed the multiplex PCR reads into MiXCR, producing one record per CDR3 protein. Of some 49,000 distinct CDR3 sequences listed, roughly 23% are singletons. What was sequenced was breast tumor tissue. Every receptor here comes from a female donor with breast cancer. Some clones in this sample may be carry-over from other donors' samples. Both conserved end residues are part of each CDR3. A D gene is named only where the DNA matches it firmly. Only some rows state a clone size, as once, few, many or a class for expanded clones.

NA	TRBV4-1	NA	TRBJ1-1	CASSQAGSEAFF	TGCGCCAGCAGCCAGGCCGGGAGTGAAGCTTTCTTT
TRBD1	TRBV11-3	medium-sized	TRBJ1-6	CASNLGGTETPLVNSPLHF	TGTGCCAGCAACTTAGGGGGCACCGAAACCCCATTAGTTAATTCACCCCTCCACTTT
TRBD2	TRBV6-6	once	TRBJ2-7	CASTTLAGAYEQYF	TGTGCCAGCACCACCCTAGCGGGGGCCTACGAGCAGTACTTC
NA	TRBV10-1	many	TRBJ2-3	CASSEYRTDTQYF	TGCGCCAGCAGTGAGTATCGCACAGATACGCAGTATTTT
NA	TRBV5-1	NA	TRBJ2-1	CASSSAVSYNEQFF	TGCGCCAGCAGCTCCGCGGTAAGCTACAATGAGCAGTTCTTC
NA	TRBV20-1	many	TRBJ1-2	CSARRAPFSTF	TGCAGTGCTAGACGGGCCCCCTTTAGTACCTTC
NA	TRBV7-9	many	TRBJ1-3	CASSLATDNSGNTIYF	TGTGCCAGCAGCTTAGCGACGGATAATTCTGGAAACACCATATATTTT
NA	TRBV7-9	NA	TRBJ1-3	CACSFLTRTGTIYF	TGTGCCTGCAGCTTCCTTACCCGTACGGGCACCATATATTTT
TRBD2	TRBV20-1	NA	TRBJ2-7	CSALLAGGDEQYF	TGCAGTGCTCTACTAGCGGGAGGGGACGAGCAGTACTTC
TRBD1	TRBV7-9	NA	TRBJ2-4	CASSTDRANIQYF	TGTGCCAGCAGCACGGACAGGGCCAACATTCAGTACTTC
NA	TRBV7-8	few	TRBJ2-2	CASSLAPPGGGELFF	TGTGCCAGCAGCTTAGCCCCTCCTGGGGGCGGGGAGCTGTTTTTT
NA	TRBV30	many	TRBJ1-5	CAWSMALNQPQHF	TGTGCCTGGAGTATGGCGCTGAATCAGCCCCAGCATTTT
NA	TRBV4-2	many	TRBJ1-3	CASSQEVEGFGNTIYF	TGTGCCAGCAGCCAAGAGGTAGAGGGCTTTGGAAACACCATATATTTT
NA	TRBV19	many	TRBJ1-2	CASSPEGGILYGYTF	TGTGCCAGTAGCCCCGAGGGAGGGATCCTCTATGGCTACACCTTC
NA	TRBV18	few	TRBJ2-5	CASSPGGIKTQYF	TGTGCCAGCTCACCAGGGGGGATTAAAACCCAGTACTTC
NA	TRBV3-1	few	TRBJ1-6	CASSQDRGGHNSPLHF	TGTGCCAGCAGCCAAGATAGGGGTGGCCATAATTCACCCCTCCACTTT
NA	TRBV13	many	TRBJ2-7	CASGIPGDPYEQYF	TGTGCCAGCGGCATTCCCGGAGACCCCTACGAGCAGTACTTC
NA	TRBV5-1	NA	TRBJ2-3	CASSLKTDTQYF	TGCGCCAGCAGCTTGAAGACAGATACGCAGTATTTT
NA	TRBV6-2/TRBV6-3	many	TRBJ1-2	CASSSYVSDHLYGYTF	TGTGCCAGCAGTTCCTACGTCAGCGATCACCTCTATGGCTACACCTTC
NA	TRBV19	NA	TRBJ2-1	CASSPQGYNEHFF	TGTGCCAGTAGCCCCCAGGGGTACAATGAGCATTTCTTC
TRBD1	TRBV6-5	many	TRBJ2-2	CASSQSGTGGRLGGELFF	TGTGCCAGCAGTCAATCAGGGACAGGGGGCCGGTTGGGCGGGGAGCTGTTTTTT
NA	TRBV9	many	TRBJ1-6	CASSATPGANSPLHF	TGTGCCAGCAGCGCCACCCCGGGAGCAAATTCACCCCTCCACTTT
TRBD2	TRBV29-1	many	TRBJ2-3	CSVLYSGTTDTQYF	TGCAGCGTCCTATATAGCGGGACGACAGATACGCAGTATTTT
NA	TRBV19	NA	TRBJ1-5	CASHHRQTRNQSQHF	TGTGCCTCTCACCACCGACAGACTCGGAATCAGTCCCAGCATTTT
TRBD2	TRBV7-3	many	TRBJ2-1	CASSSGGGTYNEQFF	TGTGCCAGCAGCTCCGGCGGGGGAACCTACAATGAGCAGTTCTTC
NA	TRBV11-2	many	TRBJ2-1	CASSLAATPAFF	TGTGCCAGCAGCTTAGCGGCAACCCCAGCGTTCTTC
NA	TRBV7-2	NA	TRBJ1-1	CASSLPRTGHTEAFF	TGTGCCAGCAGCTTACCTCGGACCGGGCACACTGAAGCTTTCTTT
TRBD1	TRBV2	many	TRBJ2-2	CASRTGKNTGELFF	TGTGCCAGCAGGACAGGGAAGAACACCGGGGAGCTGTTTTTT
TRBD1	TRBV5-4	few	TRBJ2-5	CASSLAVQGMGETQYF	TGTGCCAGCAGCTTGGCCGTACAGGGGATGGGAGAGACCCAGTACTTC
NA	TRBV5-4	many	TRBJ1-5	CASSLPNQPQHF	TGTGCCAGCAGCTTACCCAATCAGCCCCAGCATTTT
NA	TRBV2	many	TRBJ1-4	CASSDWGSDKSEKLFF	TGTGCCAGCAGTGATTGGGGTTCGGATAAGAGTGAAAAACTGTTTTTT
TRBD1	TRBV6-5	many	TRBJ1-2	CASIGQGAGGYTF	TGTGCCTCCATCGGACAGGGGGCAGGGGGCTACACCTTC
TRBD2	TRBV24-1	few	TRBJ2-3	CATSDLGGGHTDTQYF	TGTGCCACCAGTGATTTGGGCGGGGGTCACACAGATACGCAGTATTTT
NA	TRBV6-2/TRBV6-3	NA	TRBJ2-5	CASSYPGQHQETQYF	TGTGCCAGCAGTTACCCTGGACAGCACCAAGAGACCCAGTACTTC
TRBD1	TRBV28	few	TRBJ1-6	CASSPPGQGYYNSPLHF	TGTGCCAGCAGTCCACCGGGACAGGGATACTATAATTCACCCCTCCACTTT
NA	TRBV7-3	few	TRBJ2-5	CASSRGGGLGETQYF	TGTGCCAGCAGCCGGGGAGGGGGGCTGGGCGAGACCCAGTACTTC
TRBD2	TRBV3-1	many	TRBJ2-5	CASSQIRSGGRGTQYF	TGTGCCAGCAGCCAAATACGGAGCGGGGGTAGAGGGACCCAGTACTTC
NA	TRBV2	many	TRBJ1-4	CASSEGAGIGKLFF	TGTGCCAGCAGTGAAGGGGCGGGTATCGGGAAACTGTTTTTT
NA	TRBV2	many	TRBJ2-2	CASSVRGTGELFF	TGTGCCAGCAGTGTAAGGGGAACCGGGGAGCTGTTTTTT
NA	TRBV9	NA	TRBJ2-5	CASSVSSTQETQYF	TGTGCCAGCAGCGTGAGCTCCACACAAGAGACCCAGTACTTC
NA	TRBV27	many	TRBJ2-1	CASSLSSYNEQFF	TGTGCCAGCAGTTTATCGTCGTACAATGAGCAGTTCTTC
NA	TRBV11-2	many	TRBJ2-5	CASSSVLETQYF	TGTGCCAGCAGCAGCGTGTTAGAGACCCAGTACTTC
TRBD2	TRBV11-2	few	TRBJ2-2	CASSLAGGGYTGELFF	TGTGCCAGCAGCTTAGCGGGGGGGGGGTACACCGGGGAGCTGTTTTTT
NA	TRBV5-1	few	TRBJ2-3	CASSLVPSVGGTDTQYF	TGCGCCAGCAGCTTGGTCCCTTCAGTGGGGGGCACAGATACGCAGTATTTT
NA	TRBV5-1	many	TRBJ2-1	CASRTVGGYNEQFF	TGCGCCAGCCGTACCGTGGGGGGATACAATGAGCAGTTCTTC
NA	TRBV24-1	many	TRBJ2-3	CATSDTLDSTDTQYF	TGTGCCACCAGTGACACTCTCGACAGCACAGATACGCAGTATTTT
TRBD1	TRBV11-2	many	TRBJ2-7	CASSLDWLGRGYEQYF	TGTGCCAGCAGCTTAGATTGGCTGGGCAGGGGGTACGAGCAGTACTTC
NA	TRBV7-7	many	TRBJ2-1	CASSLAPGLNNEQFF	TGTGCCAGCAGCTTAGCTCCTGGACTGAACAATGAGCAGTTCTTC
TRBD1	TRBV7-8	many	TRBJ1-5	CASSTRTGSQPQHF	TGTGCCAGCAGCACCCGGACAGGGAGTCAGCCCCAGCATTTT
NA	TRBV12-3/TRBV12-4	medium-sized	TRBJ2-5	CASSLIPGTQYF	TGTGCCAGCAGTTTGATTCCCGGGACCCAGTACTTC
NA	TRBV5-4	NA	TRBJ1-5	CASSLTPPGGPQHF	TGTGCCAGCAGCCTCACACCCCCCGGGGGGCCCCAGCATTTT
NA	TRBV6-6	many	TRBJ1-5	CASSPGAGNQPQHF	TGTGCCAGCAGTCCAGGGGCAGGGAATCAGCCCCAGCATTTT
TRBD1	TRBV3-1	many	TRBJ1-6	CASSDRGDSSYNSPLHF	TGTGCCAGCAGTGACAGGGGGGACAGCTCCTATAATTCACCCCTCCACTTT
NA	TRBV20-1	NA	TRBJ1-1	CSANWVLTEAFF	TGCAGTGCTAATTGGGTTCTAACTGAAGCTTTCTTT
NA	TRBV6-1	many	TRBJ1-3	CASSGVQFSGNTIYF	TGTGCCAGCAGTGGGGTACAGTTCTCTGGAAACACCATATATTTT